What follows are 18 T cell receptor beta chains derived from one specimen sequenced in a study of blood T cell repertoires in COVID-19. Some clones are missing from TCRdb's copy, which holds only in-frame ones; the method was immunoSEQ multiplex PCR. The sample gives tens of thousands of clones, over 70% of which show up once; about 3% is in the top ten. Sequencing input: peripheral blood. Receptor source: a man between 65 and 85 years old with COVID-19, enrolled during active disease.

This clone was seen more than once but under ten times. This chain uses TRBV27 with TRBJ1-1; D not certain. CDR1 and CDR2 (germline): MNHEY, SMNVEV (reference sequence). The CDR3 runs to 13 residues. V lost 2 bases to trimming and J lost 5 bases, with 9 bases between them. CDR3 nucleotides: TGTGCCAGCAGTTTAGGGCAGAATACTGAAGCTTTCTTT. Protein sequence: CASSLGQNTEAFF.

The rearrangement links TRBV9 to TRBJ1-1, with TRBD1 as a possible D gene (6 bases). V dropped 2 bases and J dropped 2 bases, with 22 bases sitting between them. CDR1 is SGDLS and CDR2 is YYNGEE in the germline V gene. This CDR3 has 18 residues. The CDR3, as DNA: TGTGCCAGCAGCGTTTCTTCGGATGGCAGGGGATTTAACACTGAAGCTTTCTTT. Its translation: CASSVSSDGRGFNTEAFF.

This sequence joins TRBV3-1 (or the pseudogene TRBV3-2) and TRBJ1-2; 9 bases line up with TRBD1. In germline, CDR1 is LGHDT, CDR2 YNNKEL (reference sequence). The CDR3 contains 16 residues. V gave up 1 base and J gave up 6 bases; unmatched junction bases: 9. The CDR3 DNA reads TGTGCCAGCAGCCAAGGAGGGGGACAGGGTAGGAATGGCTACACCTTC. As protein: CASSQGGGQGRNGYTF.

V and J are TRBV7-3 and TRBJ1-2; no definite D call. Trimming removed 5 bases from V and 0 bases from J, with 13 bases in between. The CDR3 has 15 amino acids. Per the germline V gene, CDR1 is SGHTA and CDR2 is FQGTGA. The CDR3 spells CASSIMPGSNYGYTF. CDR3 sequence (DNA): TGTGCCAGCAGCATCATGCCGGGTTCTAACTATGGCTACACCTTC.

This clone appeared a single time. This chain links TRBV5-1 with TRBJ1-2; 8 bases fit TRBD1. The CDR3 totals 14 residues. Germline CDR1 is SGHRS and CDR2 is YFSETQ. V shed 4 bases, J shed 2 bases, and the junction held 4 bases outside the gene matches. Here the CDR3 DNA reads TGCGCCAGCAGCGACACAGGGGGGAACTATGGCTACACCTTC. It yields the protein CASSDTGGNYGYTF. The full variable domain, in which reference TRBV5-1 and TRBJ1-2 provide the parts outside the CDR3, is KAGVTQTPRYLIKTRGQQVTLSCSPISGHRSVSWYQQTPGQGLQFLFEYFSETQRNKGNFPGRFSGRQFSNSRSEMNVSTLELGDSALYLCASSDTGGNYGYTFGSGTRLTVV.

CDR3 sequence reads: CASSLTSGSGYEQYF. CDR3 nucleotide sequence: TGTGCCAGCAGTCTCACTAGCGGGAGTGGCTACGAGCAGTACTTC. The chain links TRBV2 to TRBJ2-7; 11 bases map to TRBD2. V was pared by 5 bases and J by 3 bases, with 6 bases of the junction left unmatched. The CDR3 is 15 residues long. CDR1 is SNHLY and CDR2 is FYNNEI in the germline V gene.

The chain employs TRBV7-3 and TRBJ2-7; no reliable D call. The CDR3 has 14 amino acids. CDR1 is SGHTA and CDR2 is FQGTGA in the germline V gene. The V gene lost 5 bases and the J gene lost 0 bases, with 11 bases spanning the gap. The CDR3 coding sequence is TGTGCCAGCAGCCAAAACAGTTTCTCCTACGAGCAGTACTTC. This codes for CASSQNSFSYEQYF.

In DNA, the CDR3 is TGTGCCAGCAGCTTCCGGGGCGGGGGGCTGGACACCGGGGAGCTGTTTTTT. As protein: CASSFRGGGLDTGELFF. The chain recombines TRBV7-2 with TRBJ2-2, with TRBD2 identical over 8 bases. The CDR3 spans 17 residues. The V segment lost 3 bases and the J segment 3 bases; nucleotides outside the gene matches: 9. Per germline, CDR1 SGHTA and CDR2 FQGNSA.

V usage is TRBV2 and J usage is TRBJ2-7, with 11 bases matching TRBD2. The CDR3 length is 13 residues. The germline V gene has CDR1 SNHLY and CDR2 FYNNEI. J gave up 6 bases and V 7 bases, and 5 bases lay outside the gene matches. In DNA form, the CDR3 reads TGTGCCAGCAAAGGGGGGACTAGCGGCGAGCAGTACTTC. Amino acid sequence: CASKGGTSGEQYF.

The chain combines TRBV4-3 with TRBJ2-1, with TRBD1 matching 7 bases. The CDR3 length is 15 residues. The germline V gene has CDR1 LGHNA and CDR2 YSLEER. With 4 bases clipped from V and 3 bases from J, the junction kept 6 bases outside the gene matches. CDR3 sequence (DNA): TGCGCCAGCAGCCGAGGGACAGACATCTACAATGAGCAGTTCTTC. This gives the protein CASSRGTDIYNEQFF.

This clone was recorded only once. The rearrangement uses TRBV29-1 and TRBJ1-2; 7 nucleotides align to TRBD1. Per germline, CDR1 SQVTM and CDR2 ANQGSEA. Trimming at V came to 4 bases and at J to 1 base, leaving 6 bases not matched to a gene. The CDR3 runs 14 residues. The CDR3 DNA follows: TGCAGCGTTGGTTTCACAGGGGATAACTATGGCTACACCTTC. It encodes CSVGFTGDNYGYTF.

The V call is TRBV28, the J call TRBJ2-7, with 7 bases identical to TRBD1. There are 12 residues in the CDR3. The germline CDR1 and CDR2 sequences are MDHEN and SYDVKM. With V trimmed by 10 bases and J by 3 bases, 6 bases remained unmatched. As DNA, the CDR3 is TGTGCCACCGAGAACAGGGGCTACGAGCAGTACTTC. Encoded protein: CATENRGYEQYF. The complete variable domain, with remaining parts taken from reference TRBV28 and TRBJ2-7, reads DVKVTQSSRYLVKRTGEKVFLECVQDMDHENMFWYRQDPGLGLRLIYFSYDVKMKEKGDIPEGYSVSREKKERFSLILESASTNQTSMYLCATENRGYEQYFGPGTRLTVT.

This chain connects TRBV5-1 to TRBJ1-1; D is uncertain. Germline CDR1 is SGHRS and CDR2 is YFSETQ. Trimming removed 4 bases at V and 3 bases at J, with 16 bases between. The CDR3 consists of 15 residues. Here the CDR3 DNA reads TGCGCCAGCAGCCCCACGGGATTCGCTGACACTGAAGCTTTCTTT. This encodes CASSPTGFADTEAFF.

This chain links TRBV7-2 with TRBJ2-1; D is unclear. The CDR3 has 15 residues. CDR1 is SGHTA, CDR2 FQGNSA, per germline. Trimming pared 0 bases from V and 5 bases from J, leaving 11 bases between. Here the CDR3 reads CASSLAPQRNNEQFF. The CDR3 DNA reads TGTGCCAGCAGCTTAGCCCCACAGAGAAACAATGAGCAGTTCTTC.

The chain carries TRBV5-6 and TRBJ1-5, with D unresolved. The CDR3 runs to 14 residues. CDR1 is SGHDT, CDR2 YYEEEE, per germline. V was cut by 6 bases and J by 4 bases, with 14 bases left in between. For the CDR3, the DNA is TGTGCCAGCACCATGGGAGGAGGGAATCAGCCCCAGCATTTT. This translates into CASTMGGGNQPQHF.

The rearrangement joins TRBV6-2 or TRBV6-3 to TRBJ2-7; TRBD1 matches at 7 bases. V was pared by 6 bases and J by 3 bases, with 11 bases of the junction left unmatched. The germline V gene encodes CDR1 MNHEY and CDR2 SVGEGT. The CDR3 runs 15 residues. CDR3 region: CASSTIDRVLYEQYF. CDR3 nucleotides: TGTGCCAGCAGCACCATCGACAGGGTTCTCTACGAGCAGTACTTC.

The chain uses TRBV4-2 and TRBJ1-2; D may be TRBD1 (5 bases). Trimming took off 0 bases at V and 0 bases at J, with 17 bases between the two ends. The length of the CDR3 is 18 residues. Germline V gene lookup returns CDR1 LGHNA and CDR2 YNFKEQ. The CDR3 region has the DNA TGTGCCAGCAGCCAAGATCTCGGGGGTCCGGCCACTAACTATGGCTACACCTTC. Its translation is CASSQDLGGPATNYGYTF.

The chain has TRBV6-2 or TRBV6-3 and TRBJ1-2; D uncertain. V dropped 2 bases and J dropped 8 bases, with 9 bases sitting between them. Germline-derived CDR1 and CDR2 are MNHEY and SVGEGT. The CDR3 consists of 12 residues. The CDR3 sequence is CASSYPPRGYTF. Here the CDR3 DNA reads TGTGCCAGCAGTTACCCCCCTAGGGGCTACACCTTC.